The 17 T cell receptor beta chains in this list originate from one sample, sequenced in a study of T cell responses to AZD1222 COVID-19 vaccine. Clones were read by immunoSEQ multiplex PCR, and TCRdb kept only the in-frame ones, dropping some. Of more than 90,000 clones listed, 70% to 90% were seen once; the top ten hold under 1.5%. Specimen: peripheral blood, collected on day 0 of AZD1222 vaccination. The receptors were sampled from an adult in good health.

This chain connects TRBV29-1 to TRBJ1-1; tentatively, D is TRBD1 (5 bases). The germline V gene encodes CDR1 SQVTM and CDR2 ANQGSEA. The CDR3 has 13 residues. The V gene lost 7 bases and the J gene lost 3 bases, with 15 bases spanning the gap. The DNA of the CDR3 is TGCAGCGGTGGGACTACTAAAGACACTGAAGCTTTCTTT. This gives the protein CSGGTTKDTEAFF. Full variable domain (rest looked up from reference TRBV29-1 and TRBJ1-1): SAVISQKPSRDICQRGTSLTIQCQVDSQVTMMFWYRQQPGQSLTLIATANQGSEATYESGFVIDKFPISRPNLTFSTLTVSNMSPEDSSIYLCSGGTTKDTEAFFGQGTRLTVV.

This chain links TRBV27 with TRBJ2-7, with D maybe TRBD2 (6 bases). CDR3 size: 14 residues. V shed 5 bases and J shed 0 bases, with 11 bases lying between them. Germline lookup yields CDR1 MNHEY and CDR2 SMNVEV (reference sequence). The CDR3 loop is CASSRRDFSYEQYF. Here the CDR3 DNA reads TGTGCCAGCAGTAGGCGGGACTTCTCCTACGAGCAGTACTTC.

The V gene is TRBV28, the J gene TRBJ2-6, with TRBD1 matching 9 bases. The V gene end was trimmed by 5 bases and the J gene end by 0 bases; junction bases not matched to a gene: 11. The CDR3 loop spans 19 amino acids. CDR1 is MDHEN, CDR2 SYDVKM, per germline. The CDR3 region is CASSPQQGAPGSGANVLTF. The CDR3 DNA sequence: TGTGCCAGCAGTCCGCAACAGGGGGCGCCGGGCTCTGGGGCCAACGTCCTGACTTTC.

The V gene is TRBV27, the J gene TRBJ1-4, with D perhaps TRBD1 (6 bases). CDR1 and CDR2 (germline): MNHEY, SMNVEV (reference sequence). The CDR3 runs 15 residues. V was cut by 5 bases and J by 4 bases, with 14 bases left in between. CDR3: CASSPQGQNNEKLFF. In DNA, the CDR3 is TGTGCCAGCAGTCCCCAAGGACAGAATAATGAAAAACTGTTTTTT.

The chain carries TRBV6-1 and TRBJ1-1; 7 bases agree with TRBD1. Germline V gene lookup returns CDR1 MNHNS and CDR2 SASEGT. Trimming removed 3 bases from V and 1 base from J; junction bases left unmatched: 2. The length of the CDR3 is 14 residues. The CDR3 DNA sequence: TGTGCCAGCAGTGACGGGACAGCGAACACTGAAGCTTTCTTT. Its translation: CASSDGTANTEAFF.

V usage is TRBV19 and J usage is TRBJ1-1; D ambiguous. Trimming took 5 bases from V and 5 from J, leaving 9 bases between them. Germline-derived CDR1 and CDR2 are LNHDA and SQIVND (reference sequence). This CDR3 spans 12 amino acids. The CDR3 coding sequence is TGTGCCAGTAGTTGGGGATATACTGAAGCTTTCTTT. This encodes CASSWGYTEAFF. The variable domain in full, completed from reference TRBV19 and TRBJ1-1, reads DGGITQSPKYLFRKEGQNVTLSCEQNLNHDAMYWYRQDPGQGLRLIYYSQIVNDFQKGDIAEGYSVSREKKESFPLTVTSAQKNPTAFYLCASSWGYTEAFFGQGTRLTVV.

The V and J genes are TRBV7-2 and TRBJ1-1; TRBD1 might be the D (5 bases). CDR3 length equals 13 residues. V lost 1 base, J lost 5 bases, and 8 bases lay in between. Germline CDR1 SGHTA, CDR2 FQGNSA. The CDR3 bases are TGTGCCAGCAGCTTAGTTCAGGGAACTGAAGCTTTCTTT. Translated, it gives CASSLVQGTEAFF. The full variable domain, its missing parts supplied by reference TRBV7-2 and TRBJ1-1, is GAGVSQSPSNKVTEKGKDVELRCDPISGHTALYWYRQSLGQGLEFLIYFQGNSAPDKSGLPSDRFSAERTGGSVSTLTIQRTQQEDSAVYLCASSLVQGTEAFFGQGTRLTVV.

In its sample, this clone was seen a few times. The chain has TRBV6-5 and TRBJ1-3; TRBD1 aligns across 9 bases. This CDR3 is built from 12 residues. Germline V gene sequence: CDR1 MNHEY, CDR2 SVGAGI. V dropped 8 bases and J dropped 5; count of bases not matched to a gene: 1. The CDR3 coding sequence is TGTGCCAGCGGGACAGGGAGAAACACCATATATTTT. Its protein is CASGTGRNTIYF.

The chain has TRBV27 and TRBJ1-1; tentatively, D is TRBD1 (6 bases). Trimming removed 6 bases at V and 1 base at J, with 15 bases between. This CDR3 comprises 15 residues. Germline-derived CDR1 and CDR2 are MNHEY and SMNVEV (reference sequence). This CDR3 reads CASRLGGQGNTEAFF. The DNA of the CDR3 is TGTGCCAGCAGACTAGGGGGTCAGGGGAACACTGAAGCTTTCTTT.

The V call is TRBV2, the J call TRBJ2-3; 7 bases are a match to TRBD1. This CDR3 is built from 14 residues. V lost 3 bases and J lost 5; bases outside the gene matches: 5. Per germline, CDR1 SNHLY and CDR2 FYNNEI. The CDR3 DNA reads as TGTGCCAGCAGTGACGGGCAGGGGGTAGATACGCAGTATTTT. Protein product: CASSDGQGVDTQYF. Full variable domain (missing parts from reference TRBV2 and TRBJ2-3): EPEVTQTPSHQVTQMGQEVILRCVPISNHLYFYWYRQILGQKVEFLVSFYNNEISEKSEIFDDQFSVERPDGSNFTLKIRSTKLEDSAMYFCASSDGQGVDTQYFGPGTRLTVL.

J is TRBJ1-1 and V is TRBV7-9; D remains unclear. CDR3 length: 11 amino acids. The V gene's germline CDR1 is SEHNR and CDR2 FQNEAQ (reference sequence). Trimming stripped 5 bases from V and 5 bases from J, with 6 bases between. The CDR3, as DNA: TGTGCCAGCAGCCCCAGGACTGAAGCTTTCTTT. Residues: CASSPRTEAFF.

This sequence joins TRBV11-1 and TRBJ1-2; TRBD1 is a possible D gene (5 bases). V was cut by 2 bases and J by 2 bases, with 6 bases left in between. The length of the CDR3 is 13 residues. Germline CDR1 and CDR2: SGHAT and FQDESV (reference sequence). The CDR3 loop is CASSLRGNYGYTF. DNA of the CDR3: TGTGCCAGCAGCTTACGGGGCAACTATGGCTACACCTTC.

This chain joins TRBV27 and TRBJ2-7; 8 bases line up with TRBD2. The CDR3 has 14 residues. Trimming took 6 bases from V and 2 from J; bases not matched to a gene: 6. CDR1 MNHEY and CDR2 SMNVEV come from the germline V gene (reference sequence). The CDR3 reads CASRIAGFAYEQYF. CDR3 sequence (DNA): TGTGCCAGCAGAATAGCGGGATTCGCCTACGAGCAGTACTTC.

This rearrangement joins TRBV2 to TRBJ2-7; D remains ambiguous. V lost 8 bases, J lost 5 bases, and 7 bases lay in between. The CDR3 extends over 10 amino acids. The V gene's germline CDR1 is SNHLY and CDR2 FYNNEI. This CDR3 is CASAGDEQYF. The CDR3 DNA follows: TGTGCCAGCGCCGGTGACGAGCAGTACTTC.

The chain has TRBV21-1 and TRBJ2-1; the table's TRBD1 call for D was not verified on the DNA. TRBV21-1 is deemed a pseudogene. This CDR3 contains 14 residues. The CDR3 loop is CASRGQGSYNEQFF. The DNA for the CDR3 is TGTGCCAGCAGAGGACAGGGCTCCTACAATGAGCAGTTCTTC.

The chain recombines TRBV11-2 with TRBJ1-1; D gene ambiguous. The CDR3 sequence is 14 residues long. V lost 2 bases and J 3 bases, leaving 10 bases between the germline ends. Per the germline V gene, CDR1 is SGHAT and CDR2 is FQNNGV. The chain's CDR3 is CASSLRLLDTEAFF. CDR3 nucleotides: TGTGCCAGCAGCTTACGACTGTTGGACACTGAAGCTTTCTTT.

The chain has TRBV27 and TRBJ2-5; the D is unclear. Germline CDR1 MNHEY, CDR2 SMNVEV (reference sequence). CDR3 size: 15 residues. V was pared by 7 bases and J by 2 bases, with 17 bases between. CDR3 amino acids: CASTRRGQVQETQYF. The CDR3 nucleotides read TGTGCCAGCACTAGACGAGGCCAGGTTCAAGAGACCCAGTACTTC.